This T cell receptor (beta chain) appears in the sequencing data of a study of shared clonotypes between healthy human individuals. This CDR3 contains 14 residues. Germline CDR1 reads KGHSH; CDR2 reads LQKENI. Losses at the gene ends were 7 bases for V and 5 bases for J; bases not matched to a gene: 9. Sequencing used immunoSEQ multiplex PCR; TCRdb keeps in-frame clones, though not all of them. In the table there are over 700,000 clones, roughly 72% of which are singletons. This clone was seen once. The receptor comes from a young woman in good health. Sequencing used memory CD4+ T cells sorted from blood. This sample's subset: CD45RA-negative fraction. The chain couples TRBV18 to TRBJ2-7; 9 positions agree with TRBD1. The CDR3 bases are TGTGCCAGCTGCGCCGGGACAGGGTTCCACGAGCAGTACTTC. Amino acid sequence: CASCAGTGFHEQYF. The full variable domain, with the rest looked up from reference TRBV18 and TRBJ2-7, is NAGVMQNPRHLVRRRGQEARLRCSPMKGHSHVYWYRQLPEEGLKFMVYLQKENIIDESGMPKERFSAEFPKEGPSILRIQQVVRGDSAAYFCASCAGTGFHEQYFGPGTRLTVT.